The clone carrying this TCR beta chain was observed a few times. The sample originates from a study of T-cell memory formation after mild COVID-19. TCRdb itself ran the 5' RACE reads through MiXCR, one entry per CDR3 protein. The sample has 70,000 to 100,000 distinct CDR3 sequences, 10% to 15% seen once. This CDR3 contains 15 residues. Looked up from germline, CDR1 is MNHEY and CDR2 is SVGEGT. Trimming removed 6 bases from V and 3 bases from J; junction bases left unmatched: 8. The sequencing input was PBMCs or a T cell subset sorted from them (not recorded which). This receptor was identified in an adult woman who had mild COVID-19 (a few samples of this study predate the infection). Cell type and time point are not known. This rearrangement joins TRBV6-2 or TRBV6-3 to TRBJ2-1; TRBD2 matches 7 bases. The CDR3 nucleotides read TGTGCCAGCAGCCCTCTAGCGGACATCTACAATGAGCAGTTCTTC. This sequence encodes CASSPLADIYNEQFF.